By share, the clone carrying this T cell receptor (beta chain) ranks as medium-sized. Antigen unknown. This sample is part of a study of HIV-infected patients and healthy controls. Whole blood was used without fractionation, so all unsorted peripheral T cells were included. RNA came from 2 to 3 ml of peripheral blood. General study findings and limits: Compared with healthy controls, HIV-infected patients showed less CDR3 sharing between individuals.

This CDR3 has 18 residues. V shed 3 bases, J shed 0 bases, and the junction held 10 bases outside the gene matches. Germline CDR1 reads KGHSH; CDR2 reads LQKENI. Alpha and beta constant-region primers primed reverse transcription of approximately 460 ng RNA. Separate chain-specific third strand synthesis with multiplexing indices produced the alpha and beta libraries. MiXCR was run by TCRdb on the 5' RACE reads, yielding one entry per CDR3 protein. The table shows some 20,000 distinct CDR3 sequences, with 12% occurring only once. This receptor was identified in an adult in good health. The J gene is TRBJ1-5, the V gene TRBV18; TRBD1 agrees at 8 bases. Sequences were obtained from blood. The CDR3 DNA follows: TGTGCCAGCTCACCTACGGCAGGGGGCAGGGGTAGCAATCAGCCCCAGCATTTT. This sequence encodes CASSPTAGGRGSNQPQHF.